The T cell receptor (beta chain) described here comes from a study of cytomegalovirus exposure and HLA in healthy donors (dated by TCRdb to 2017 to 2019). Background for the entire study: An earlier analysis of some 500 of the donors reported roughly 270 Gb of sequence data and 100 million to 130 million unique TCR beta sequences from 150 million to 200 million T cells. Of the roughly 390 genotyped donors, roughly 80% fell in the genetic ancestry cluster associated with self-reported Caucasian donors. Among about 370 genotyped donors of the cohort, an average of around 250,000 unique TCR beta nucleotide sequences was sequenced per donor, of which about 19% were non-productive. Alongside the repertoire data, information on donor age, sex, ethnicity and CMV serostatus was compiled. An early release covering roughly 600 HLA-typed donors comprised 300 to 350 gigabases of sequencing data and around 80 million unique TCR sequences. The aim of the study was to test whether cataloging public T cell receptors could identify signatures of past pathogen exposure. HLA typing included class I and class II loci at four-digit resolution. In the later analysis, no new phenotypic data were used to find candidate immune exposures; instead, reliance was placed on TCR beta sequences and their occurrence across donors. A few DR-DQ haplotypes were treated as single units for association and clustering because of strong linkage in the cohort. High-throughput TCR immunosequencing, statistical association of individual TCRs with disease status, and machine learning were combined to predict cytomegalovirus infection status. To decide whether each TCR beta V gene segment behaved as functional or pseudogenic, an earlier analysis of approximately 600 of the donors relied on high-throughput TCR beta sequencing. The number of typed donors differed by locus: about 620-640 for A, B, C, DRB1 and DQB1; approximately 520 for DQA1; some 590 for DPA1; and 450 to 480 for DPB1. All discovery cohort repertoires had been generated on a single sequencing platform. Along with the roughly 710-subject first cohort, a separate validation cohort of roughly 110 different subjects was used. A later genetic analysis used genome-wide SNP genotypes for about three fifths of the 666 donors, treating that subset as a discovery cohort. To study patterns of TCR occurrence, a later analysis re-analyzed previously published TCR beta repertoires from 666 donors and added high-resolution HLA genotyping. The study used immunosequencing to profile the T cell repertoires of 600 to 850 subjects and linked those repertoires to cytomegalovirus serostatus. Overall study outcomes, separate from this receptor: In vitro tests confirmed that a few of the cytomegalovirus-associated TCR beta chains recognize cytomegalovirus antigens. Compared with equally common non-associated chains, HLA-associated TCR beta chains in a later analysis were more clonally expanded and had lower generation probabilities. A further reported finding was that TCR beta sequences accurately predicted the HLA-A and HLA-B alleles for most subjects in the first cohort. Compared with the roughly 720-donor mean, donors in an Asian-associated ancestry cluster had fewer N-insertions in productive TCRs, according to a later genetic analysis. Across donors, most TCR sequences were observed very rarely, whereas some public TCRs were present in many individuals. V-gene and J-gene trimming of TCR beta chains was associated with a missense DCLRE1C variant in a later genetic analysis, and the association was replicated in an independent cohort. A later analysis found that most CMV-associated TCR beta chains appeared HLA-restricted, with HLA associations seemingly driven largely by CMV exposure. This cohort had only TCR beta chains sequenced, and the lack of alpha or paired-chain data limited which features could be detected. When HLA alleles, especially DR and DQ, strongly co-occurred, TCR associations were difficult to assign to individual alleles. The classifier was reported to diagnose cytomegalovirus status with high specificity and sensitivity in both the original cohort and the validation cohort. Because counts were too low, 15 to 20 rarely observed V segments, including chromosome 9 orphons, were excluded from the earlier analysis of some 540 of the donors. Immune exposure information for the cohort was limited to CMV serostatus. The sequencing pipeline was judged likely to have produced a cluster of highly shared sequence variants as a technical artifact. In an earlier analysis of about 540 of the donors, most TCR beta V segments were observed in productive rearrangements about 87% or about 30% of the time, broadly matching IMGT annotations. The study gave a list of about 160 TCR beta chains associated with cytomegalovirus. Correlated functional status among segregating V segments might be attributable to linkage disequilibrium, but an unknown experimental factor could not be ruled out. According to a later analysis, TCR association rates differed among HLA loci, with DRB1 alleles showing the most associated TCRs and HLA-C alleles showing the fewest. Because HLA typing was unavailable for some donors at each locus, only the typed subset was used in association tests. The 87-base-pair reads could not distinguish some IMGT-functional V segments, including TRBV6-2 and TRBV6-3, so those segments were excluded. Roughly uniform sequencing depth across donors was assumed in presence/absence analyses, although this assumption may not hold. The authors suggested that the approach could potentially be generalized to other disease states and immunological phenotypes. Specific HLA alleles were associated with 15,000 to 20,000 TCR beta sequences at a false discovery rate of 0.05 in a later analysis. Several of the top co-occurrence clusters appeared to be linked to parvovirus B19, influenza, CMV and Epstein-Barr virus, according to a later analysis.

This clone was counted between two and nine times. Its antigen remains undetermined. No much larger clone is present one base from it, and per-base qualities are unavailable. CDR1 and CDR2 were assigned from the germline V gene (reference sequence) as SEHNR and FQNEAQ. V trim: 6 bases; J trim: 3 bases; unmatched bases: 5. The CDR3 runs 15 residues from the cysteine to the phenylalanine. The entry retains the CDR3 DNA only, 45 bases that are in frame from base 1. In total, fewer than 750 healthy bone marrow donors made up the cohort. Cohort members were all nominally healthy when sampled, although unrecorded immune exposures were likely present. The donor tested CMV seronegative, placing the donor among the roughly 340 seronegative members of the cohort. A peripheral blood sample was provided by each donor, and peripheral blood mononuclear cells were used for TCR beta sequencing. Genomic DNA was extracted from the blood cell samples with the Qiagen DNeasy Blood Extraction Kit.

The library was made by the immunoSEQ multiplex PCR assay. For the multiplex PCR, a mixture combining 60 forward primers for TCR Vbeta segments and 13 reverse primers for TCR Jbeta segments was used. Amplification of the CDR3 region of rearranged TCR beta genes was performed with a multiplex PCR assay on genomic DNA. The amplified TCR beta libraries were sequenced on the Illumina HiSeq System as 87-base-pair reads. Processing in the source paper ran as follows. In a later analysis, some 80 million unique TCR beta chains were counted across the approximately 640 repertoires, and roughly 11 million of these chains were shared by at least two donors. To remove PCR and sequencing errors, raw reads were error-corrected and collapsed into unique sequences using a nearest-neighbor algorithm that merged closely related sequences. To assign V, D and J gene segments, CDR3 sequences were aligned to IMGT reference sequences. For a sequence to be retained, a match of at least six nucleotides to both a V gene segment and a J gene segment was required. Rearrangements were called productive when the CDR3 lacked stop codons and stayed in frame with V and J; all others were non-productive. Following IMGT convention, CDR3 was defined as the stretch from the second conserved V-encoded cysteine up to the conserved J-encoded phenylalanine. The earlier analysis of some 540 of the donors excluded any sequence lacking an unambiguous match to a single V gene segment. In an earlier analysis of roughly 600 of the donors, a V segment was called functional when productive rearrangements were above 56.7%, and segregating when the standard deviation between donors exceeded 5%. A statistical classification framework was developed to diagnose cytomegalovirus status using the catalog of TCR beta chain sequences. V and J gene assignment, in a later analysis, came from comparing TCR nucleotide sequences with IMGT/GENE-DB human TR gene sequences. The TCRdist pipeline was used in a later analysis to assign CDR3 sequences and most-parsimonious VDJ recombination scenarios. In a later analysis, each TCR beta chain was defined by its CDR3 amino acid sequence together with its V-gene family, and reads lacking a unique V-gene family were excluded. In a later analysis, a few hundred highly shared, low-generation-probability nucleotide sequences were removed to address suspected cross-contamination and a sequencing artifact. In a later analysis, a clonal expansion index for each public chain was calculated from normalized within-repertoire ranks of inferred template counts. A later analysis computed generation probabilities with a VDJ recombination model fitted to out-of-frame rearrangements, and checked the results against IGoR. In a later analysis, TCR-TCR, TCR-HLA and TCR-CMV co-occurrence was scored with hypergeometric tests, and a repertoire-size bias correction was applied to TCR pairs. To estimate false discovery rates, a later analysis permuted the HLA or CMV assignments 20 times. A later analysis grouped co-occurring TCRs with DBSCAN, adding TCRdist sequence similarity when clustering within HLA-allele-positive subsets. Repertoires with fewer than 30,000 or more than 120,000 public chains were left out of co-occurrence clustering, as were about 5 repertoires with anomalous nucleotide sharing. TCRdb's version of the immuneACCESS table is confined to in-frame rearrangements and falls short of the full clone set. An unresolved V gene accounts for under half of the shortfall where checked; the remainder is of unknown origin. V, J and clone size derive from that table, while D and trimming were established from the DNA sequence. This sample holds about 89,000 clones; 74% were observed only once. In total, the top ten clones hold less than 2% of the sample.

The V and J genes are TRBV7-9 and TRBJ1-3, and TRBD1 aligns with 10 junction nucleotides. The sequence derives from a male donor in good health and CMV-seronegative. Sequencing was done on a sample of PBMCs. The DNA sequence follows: TGTGCCAGCAGTTCGGGACAGGGGTTTGGAAACACCATATATTTT. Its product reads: CASSSGQGFGNTIYF.